This is a list of T cell receptor beta chains from one sample in a study of identical twins. TCRdb redid the calling of the 5' RACE reads with MiXCR, one entry per CDR3 protein. The sample comprises hundreds of thousands of distinct CDR3 sequences, approximately 25% of which are singletons, and 2.5% to 3.5% rests with the top ten. Another study also made use of these data, one on T cells expressing NK-cell markers.

Sequences were obtained from CD4+ T cells sorted from blood. The receptors originated from a woman in her late teens or twenties in good health. The CDR3 runs from the conserved cysteine through the conserved F or W. Each record gives: D gene, V gene, clone size, J gene, CDR3 DNA, CDR3 protein. The D gene is left open where the match is weak. Size is omitted from some rows. Given values are once, few, many or a class for expanded clones.

d_gene: NA; v_gene: TRBV7-2; abundance: few; j_gene: TRBJ2-4; CDR3nt: TGTGCCAGCAGCTTAGCGACAATAGCCAAAAACATTCAGTACTTC; CDR3aa: CASSLATIAKNIQYF
d_gene: NA; v_gene: TRBV30; abundance: NA; j_gene: TRBJ2-2; CDR3nt: TGTGCCTGGAGCCTCACTAGGCCCGGGGAGCTGTTTTTT; CDR3aa: CAWSLTRPGELFF
d_gene: TRBD2; v_gene: TRBV5-1; abundance: NA; j_gene: TRBJ2-1; CDR3nt: TGCGCCAGCAGCAGGGGACTAGCGGACCCCTCCTACAATGAGCAGTTCTTC; CDR3aa: CASSRGLADPSYNEQFF
d_gene: NA; v_gene: TRBV2; abundance: NA; j_gene: TRBJ2-2; CDR3nt: TGTGCCAGCCGCGCGAGCACCGGGGAGCTGTTTTTT; CDR3aa: CASRASTGELFF
d_gene: NA; v_gene: TRBV5-1; abundance: NA; j_gene: TRBJ2-7; CDR3nt: TGCGCCAGCAGCTTGACCGGACAGCCCCACTACGAGCAGTACTTC; CDR3aa: CASSLTGQPHYEQYF
d_gene: NA; v_gene: TRBV20-1; abundance: NA; j_gene: TRBJ2-1; CDR3nt: TGCAGTGCTAGAGTATTGGGGACCAACTACAATGAGCAGTTCTTC; CDR3aa: CSARVLGTNYNEQFF
d_gene: TRBD1; v_gene: TRBV11-2; abundance: few; j_gene: TRBJ2-1; CDR3nt: TGTGCCAGCAGCTTAGAACAGGGGTCGGGGGAGCAGTTCTTC; CDR3aa: CASSLEQGSGEQFF
d_gene: NA; v_gene: TRBV12-3/TRBV12-4; abundance: few; j_gene: TRBJ2-1; CDR3nt: TGTGCCAGCAGCCGAGGGAAGGAGCAGTTCTTC; CDR3aa: CASSRGKEQFF
d_gene: TRBD1; v_gene: TRBV12-3/TRBV12-4; abundance: NA; j_gene: TRBJ1-1; CDR3nt: TGTGCCAGCAGTTTGACAGGGGACGACACTGAAGCTTTCTTT; CDR3aa: CASSLTGDDTEAFF
d_gene: TRBD1; v_gene: TRBV12-3/TRBV12-4; abundance: NA; j_gene: TRBJ1-2; CDR3nt: TGTGCCAGCAGGGGACAGGAGGACTATGGCTACACCTTC; CDR3aa: CASRGQEDYGYTF
d_gene: NA; v_gene: TRBV5-1; abundance: NA; j_gene: TRBJ2-5; CDR3nt: TGCGCCAGCAGCTTCGCGGGCCCCGGGAAGACCCAGTACTTC; CDR3aa: CASSFAGPGKTQYF
d_gene: NA; v_gene: TRBV7-9; abundance: few; j_gene: TRBJ2-1; CDR3nt: TGTGCCAGCAGCTTAGATGGGAATGCTGAGCAGTTCTTC; CDR3aa: CASSLDGNAEQFF
d_gene: NA; v_gene: TRBV12-3/TRBV12-4; abundance: NA; j_gene: TRBJ2-7; CDR3nt: TGTGCCAGCAGGTCTCCGGGACTTTACTACGAGCAGTACTTC; CDR3aa: CASRSPGLYYEQYF
d_gene: NA; v_gene: TRBV12-3/TRBV12-4; abundance: NA; j_gene: TRBJ1-1; CDR3nt: TGTGCCAGCAATACAAGCCCGTCCCGCGCTTTCTTT; CDR3aa: CASNTSPSRAFF
d_gene: TRBD1; v_gene: TRBV2; abundance: NA; j_gene: TRBJ2-5; CDR3nt: TGTGCCAGCGGTACCGGGACAGGGGGTGAGACCCAGTACTTC; CDR3aa: CASGTGTGGETQYF
d_gene: NA; v_gene: TRBV12-5; abundance: few; j_gene: TRBJ2-1; CDR3nt: TGTGCTAGTGGAGGGGGACCCGACAATGAGCAGTTCTTC; CDR3aa: CASGGGPDNEQFF
d_gene: TRBD1; v_gene: TRBV10-3; abundance: few; j_gene: TRBJ2-7; CDR3nt: TGTGCCGTCAGACAGGGGATCGAAAGGTACGAGCAGTACTTC; CDR3aa: CAVRQGIERYEQYF
d_gene: NA; v_gene: TRBV20-1; abundance: few; j_gene: TRBJ2-1; CDR3nt: TGCAGTGCCGGGCGGGGAGCAAATGAGCAGTTCTTC; CDR3aa: CSAGRGANEQFF
d_gene: TRBD1; v_gene: TRBV5-1; abundance: NA; j_gene: TRBJ2-7; CDR3nt: TGCGCCAGCAGCTCGGACAGGGAAGCCCACGAGCAGTACTTC; CDR3aa: CASSSDREAHEQYF
d_gene: NA; v_gene: TRBV20-1; abundance: NA; j_gene: TRBJ2-2; CDR3nt: TGCAGTGCTAGAGCTACGGGGGCAATGAACACCGGGGAGCTGTTTTTT; CDR3aa: CSARATGAMNTGELFF
d_gene: NA; v_gene: TRBV12-3/TRBV12-4; abundance: NA; j_gene: TRBJ1-2; CDR3nt: TGTGCCAGCAGTTTAGGACAGGTTCATGGCTACACCTTC; CDR3aa: CASSLGQVHGYTF
d_gene: NA; v_gene: TRBV20-1; abundance: NA; j_gene: TRBJ2-4; CDR3nt: TGCAGTGCTAGAGTTCTAGCCAAAAACATTCAGTACTTC; CDR3aa: CSARVLAKNIQYF
d_gene: NA; v_gene: TRBV27; abundance: few; j_gene: TRBJ2-3; CDR3nt: TGTGCCAGCAGATCCCGGGACACGACATTCACAGATACGCAGTATTTT; CDR3aa: CASRSRDTTFTDTQYF
d_gene: TRBD2; v_gene: TRBV29-1; abundance: few; j_gene: TRBJ2-7; CDR3nt: TGCAGCGTTGAAGGAGGGAGCGGGAGGTTGTACTTC; CDR3aa: CSVEGGSGRLYF
d_gene: NA; v_gene: TRBV20-1; abundance: few; j_gene: TRBJ1-5; CDR3nt: TGCAGTGCTAGGGGTACAAATCAGCCCCAGCATTTT; CDR3aa: CSARGTNQPQHF
d_gene: TRBD2; v_gene: TRBV5-1; abundance: few; j_gene: TRBJ2-6; CDR3nt: TGCGCCAGCAGCTTAGGACTAGCGGGAGACTCTGGGGCCAACGTCCTGACTTTC; CDR3aa: CASSLGLAGDSGANVLTF
d_gene: NA; v_gene: TRBV12-3/TRBV12-4; abundance: few; j_gene: TRBJ1-1; CDR3nt: TGTGCCAGCAGTTTTGCAGGGAACACTGAAGCTTTCTTT; CDR3aa: CASSFAGNTEAFF
d_gene: TRBD1; v_gene: TRBV20-1; abundance: NA; j_gene: TRBJ2-7; CDR3nt: TGCAGTGCTAGAGACGGGTCGGGGACAGGGGCCTACGAGCAGTACTTC; CDR3aa: CSARDGSGTGAYEQYF